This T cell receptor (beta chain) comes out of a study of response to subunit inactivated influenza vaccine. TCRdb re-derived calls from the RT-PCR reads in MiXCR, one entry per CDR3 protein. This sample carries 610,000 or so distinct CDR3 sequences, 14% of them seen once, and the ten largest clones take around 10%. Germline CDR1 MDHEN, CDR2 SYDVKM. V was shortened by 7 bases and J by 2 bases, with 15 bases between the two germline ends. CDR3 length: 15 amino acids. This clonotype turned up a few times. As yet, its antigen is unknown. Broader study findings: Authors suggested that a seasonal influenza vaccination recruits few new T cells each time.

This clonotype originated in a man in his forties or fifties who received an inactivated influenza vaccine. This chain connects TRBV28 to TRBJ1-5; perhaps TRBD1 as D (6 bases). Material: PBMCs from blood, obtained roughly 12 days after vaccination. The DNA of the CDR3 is TGTGCCAGCATCGCGACAGGCGGTCGCAATCAGCCCCAGCATTTT. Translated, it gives CASIATGGRNQPQHF.